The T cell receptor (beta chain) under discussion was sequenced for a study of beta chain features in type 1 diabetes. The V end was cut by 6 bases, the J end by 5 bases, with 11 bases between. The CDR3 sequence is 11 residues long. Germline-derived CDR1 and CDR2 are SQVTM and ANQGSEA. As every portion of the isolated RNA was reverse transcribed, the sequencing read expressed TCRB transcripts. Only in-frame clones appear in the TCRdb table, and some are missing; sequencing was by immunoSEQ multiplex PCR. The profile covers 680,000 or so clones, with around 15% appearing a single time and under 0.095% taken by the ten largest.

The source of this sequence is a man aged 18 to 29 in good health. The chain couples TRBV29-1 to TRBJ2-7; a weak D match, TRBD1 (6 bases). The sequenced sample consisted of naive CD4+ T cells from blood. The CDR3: CSVLTGNEQYF. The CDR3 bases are TGCAGCGTCTTAACAGGGAACGAGCAGTACTTC.